This T cell receptor (beta chain) was obtained from a study of vaccination and CD4 T cells after COVID-19. Across the study: Overlapping spike peptides of SARS-CoV-2, HCoV-NL63, HCoV-OC43 and HCoV-229E were used, and cells were stimulated with them. Study-level points and caveats: From approximately 21 to 40, the median of SARS-CoV-2-reactive clonotypes rose without reaching significance.

Indicated treatment: approximately nine-day PBMC culture with coronavirus spike peptide pools or control peptides (ViraFEST assay). It was after more than 8 days of culture that CD4+ T cells were isolated by negative selection. An Oncomine TCR Beta short-read assay was used to sequence the DNA from cultured CD4+ T cells. TCRdb ran MiXCR on the PCR reads and lists one entry per CDR3 protein. The sample lists more than 10,000 distinct CDR3 sequences, approximately 32% occurring once. Germline lookup yields CDR1 LNHDA and CDR2 SQIVND (reference sequence). This CDR3 is built from 13 residues. Trimming removed 3 bases at V and 3 bases at J, with 8 bases between. Notes on this clonotype: Antigen unknown.

The clonotype originates from a human donor who had recovered from COVID-19. The chain couples TRBV19 to TRBJ1-1, with D unresolved. The sequenced sample was CD4+ T cells from blood, cultured in vitro, obtained after SARS-CoV-2 vaccination. Here the CDR3 DNA reads TGTGCCAGTAGTATTAACCGAGACACTGAAGCTTTCTTT. Its protein is CASSINRDTEAFF.